The clone carrying this TCR beta chain was seen only a few times. The data belong to a study of blood T cell repertoires in COVID-19. Study in general: Material from acute and convalescent COVID-19 was sourced from the United States, Italy and Spain.

This CDR3 is 15 amino acids long. V lost 0 bases and J 3 bases, leaving 12 bases between the germline ends. Germline CDR1 is MNHEY and CDR2 is SVGAGI. Those who participated ranged in age from about 18 to 89 years and resided in approximately 26 US areas. Only in-frame clones appear in the TCRdb table, and some are missing; sequencing was by immunoSEQ multiplex PCR. The sample has 200,000 to 250,000 clones, roughly nine tenths seen once. This chain links TRBV6-5 with TRBJ2-7; no reliable D call. Sequencing was performed on PBMCs or T cells enriched from blood (not recorded which). This receptor was obtained from a woman in her forties or fifties in a cohort exposed to, infected with or recovered from COVID-19 (not recorded which). CDR3 in amino acids: CASSYSAFGSYEQYF. CDR3 nucleotide sequence: TGTGCCAGCAGTTACTCAGCGTTTGGAAGCTACGAGCAGTACTTC.